This entry describes one T cell receptor (beta chain). This specimen belongs to a study of blood T cell repertoires in COVID-19. Study in general: Acute and convalescent COVID-19 specimens originated in the United States, Italy and Spain. PBMCs, B-cell-depleted T cells, or T cells provided the cDNA or gDNA that made up the material.

The CDR3 has 14 amino acids. From germline, CDR1 is MGHRA and CDR2 YSYEKL. V dropped 2 bases and J dropped 5 bases, with 12 bases sitting between them. Original methodology: Estimation of nucleated cell counts was performed using reference gene primer amplification. Here immunoSEQ multiplex PCR was the method, and the copy in TCRdb shows in-frame clones only, minus some. V, J and clone size were drawn from that table, and D and trimming were deduced from the DNA. The sample lists 40,000 to 50,000 clones, about 92% occurring once. The sequenced sample consisted of peripheral blood. The source is a man in his 70s with active COVID-19. The chain recombines TRBV4-1 with TRBJ2-5, with D possibly being TRBD2 (5 bases). DNA of the CDR3: TGCGCCAGCAGCCAACGGAGGAGAGGGGAGACCCAGTACTTC. Amino acids: CASSQRRRGETQYF.